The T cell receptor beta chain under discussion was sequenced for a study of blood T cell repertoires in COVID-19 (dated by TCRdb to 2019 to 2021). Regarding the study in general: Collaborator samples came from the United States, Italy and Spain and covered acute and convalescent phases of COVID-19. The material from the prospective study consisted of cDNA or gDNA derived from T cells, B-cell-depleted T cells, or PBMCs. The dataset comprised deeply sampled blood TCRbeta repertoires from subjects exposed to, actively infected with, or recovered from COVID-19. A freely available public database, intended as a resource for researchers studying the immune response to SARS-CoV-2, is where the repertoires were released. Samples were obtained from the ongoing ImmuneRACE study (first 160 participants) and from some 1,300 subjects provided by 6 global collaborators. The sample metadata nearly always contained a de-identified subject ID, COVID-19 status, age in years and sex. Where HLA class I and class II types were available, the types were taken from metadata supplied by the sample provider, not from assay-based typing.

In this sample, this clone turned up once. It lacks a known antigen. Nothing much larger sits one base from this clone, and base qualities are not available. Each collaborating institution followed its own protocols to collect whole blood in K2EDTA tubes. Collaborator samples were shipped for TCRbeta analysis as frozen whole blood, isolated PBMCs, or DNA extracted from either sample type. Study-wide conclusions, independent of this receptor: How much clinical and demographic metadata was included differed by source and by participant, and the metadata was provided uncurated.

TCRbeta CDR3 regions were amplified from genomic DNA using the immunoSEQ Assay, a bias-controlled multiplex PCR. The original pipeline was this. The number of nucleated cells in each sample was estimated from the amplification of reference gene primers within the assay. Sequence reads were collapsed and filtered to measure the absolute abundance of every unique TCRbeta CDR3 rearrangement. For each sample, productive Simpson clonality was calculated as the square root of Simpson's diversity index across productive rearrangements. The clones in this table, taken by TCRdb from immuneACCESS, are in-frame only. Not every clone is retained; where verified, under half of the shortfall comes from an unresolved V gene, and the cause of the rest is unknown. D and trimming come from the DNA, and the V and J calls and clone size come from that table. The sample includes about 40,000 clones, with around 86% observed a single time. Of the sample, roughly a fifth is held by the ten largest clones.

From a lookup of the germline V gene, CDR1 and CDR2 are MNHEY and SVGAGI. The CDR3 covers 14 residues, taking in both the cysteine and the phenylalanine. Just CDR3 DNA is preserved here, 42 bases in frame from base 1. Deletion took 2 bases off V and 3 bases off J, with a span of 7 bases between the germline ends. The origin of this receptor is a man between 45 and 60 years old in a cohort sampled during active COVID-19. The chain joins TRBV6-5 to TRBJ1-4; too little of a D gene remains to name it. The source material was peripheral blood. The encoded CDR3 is CASSYGESNEKLFF. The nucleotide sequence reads TGTGCCAGCAGTTACGGAGAATCTAATGAAAAACTGTTTTTT.